The T cell receptor beta chain described here comes from a study of shared clonotypes between healthy human individuals. CD8 cells regarded as naive lacked CD45RO, were positively chosen for CCR7, and omitted terminally differentiated effector memory CD45RA+ cells. Profiled with immunoSEQ multiplex PCR; TCRdb holds only in-frame clones, not every one. The table has fewer than 1 million clones, around 96% seen once. The CDR3 consists of 13 residues. The V end was cut by 6 bases, the J end by 4 bases, with 10 bases between. Germline CDR1 and CDR2: MNHEY and SMNVEV (reference sequence). This TCR came from a man younger than 45 in good health. The V gene is TRBV27, the J gene TRBJ1-5; TRBD1 might be the D (6 bases). The source material was naive CD8+ T cells sorted from blood. The CDR3 loop reads CASRGGGNQPQHF. In DNA, the CDR3 is TGTGCCAGCAGGGGAGGGGGGAATCAGCCCCAGCATTTT.